This T cell receptor (beta chain) was sequenced in a study of prognosis after radiotherapy for stage I lung cancer. Study at large: Recruiting of stage I non-small cell lung cancer patients into the study occurred between April 2018 and early 2019.

The junction had 4 bases not matched to a gene; V was cut back by 2 bases and J by 3 bases. There are 15 residues in the CDR3. Germline CDR1 is MNHNS and CDR2 is SASEGT. Study-wide points: Stereotactic body radiation therapy was followed by fewer unique TCR clones, median approximately 9,100 versus 7,200. Reportedly, the usage of TRBV and TRBJ genes was not the same in patients with and without metastases. Tumor specificity of the expanded TCR clones was not determined.

About this clonotype itself: Antigen unknown. A far bigger clonotype differs at one base, so this is likely a read error.

Starting from genomic DNA, TCR beta CDR3 was amplified through two-round multiplex PCR. Initially, in first-round PCR, primers specific to each TRBV and TRBJ gene were used. TCRdb recomputed calls from the multiplex PCR reads with MiXCR, one row per CDR3 protein. The data contain about 16,000 distinct CDR3 sequences, approximately 44% of them seen just once; the ten biggest clones take up approximately 44%. The chain carries TRBV6-1 and TRBJ2-1; 7 nucleotides agree with TRBD2. The sequences come from PBMCs, collected before or after stereotactic body radiation therapy (not recorded which). The clonotype was recovered from a donor over 45 with non-small cell lung cancer. The CDR3 region has the DNA TGTGCCAGCAGTGAATCGTGGGGGGGCTACAATGAGCAGTTCTTC. As protein: CASSESWGGYNEQFF.